The TCR beta chain under discussion was sequenced for a study of vaccination effects on CD4 cells after COVID-19. V dropped 0 bases and J dropped 9; count of bases not matched to a gene: 14. This CDR3 contains 17 residues. CDR1 is LNHNV, CDR2 YYDKDF, per germline (reference sequence). Within the ViraFEST assay, antigen-specific CD4+ T cells underwent expansion with viral peptide pools prior to sequencing. Isolating CD4+ T cells followed around nine days of culture. This person's SARS-CoV-2 infection, confirmed by PCR, occurred between March and December 2020. Clones were read by immunoSEQ multiplex PCR, and TCRdb kept only the in-frame ones, dropping some. The sample lists about 22,000 clones; roughly four fifths were seen once. To note about this clone: Its antigen is currently unknown.

J is TRBJ1-2 and V is TRBV15; 9 bases are a match to TRBD1. The source of this sequence is a human donor who had a prior SARS-CoV-2 infection. This sample comprised CD4+ T cells from PBMCs cultured with SARS-CoV-2 spike peptides, obtained before COVID-19 vaccination. The CDR3 sequence: CATSRDLGPEDRGRYTF. As DNA, the CDR3 is TGTGCCACCAGCAGAGATTTAGGGCCTGAGGACAGGGGCCGCTACACCTTC.